Following are 28 T cell receptor beta chains from one sample sequenced in a study of regulatory T cells in long-lasting Graves disease. Regarding time point: newly diagnosed GD, antithyroid drugs for less than 3 months. Construction of the TCR library relied on RNA isolated from PBMCs. CDR3-region Arm-PCR and iRepertoire HTBI primers produced the TCR beta libraries. TCRdb re-derived calls from the multiplex PCR reads in MiXCR, one entry per CDR3 protein. This table holds around 230,000 distinct CDR3 sequences, 15% to 20% found once. The sample in question was peripheral blood mononuclear cells (PBMCs), obtained at new diagnosis, from a patient treated with antithyroid drugs. Every receptor here comes from a female donor with Graves disease.

The chain combines TRBV28 with TRBJ1-2; TRBD1 agrees at 8 bases. The CDR3 extends over 14 amino acids. V was pared by 4 bases and J by 4 bases, with 5 bases of the junction left unmatched. Germline CDR1 reads MDHEN; CDR2 reads SYDVKM. The CDR3 loop reads CASSSLGQGYGYTF. CDR3 bases: TGTGCCAGCAGTTCGCTTGGACAGGGCTATGGCTACACCTTC.

The rearrangement joins TRBV6-1 to TRBJ1-2; D gene uncertain. Germline V gene lookup returns CDR1 MNHNS and CDR2 SASEGT. This CDR3 has 14 residues. Between the trimmed V and J ends, which lost 6 bases and 0 bases, there was a span of 11 bases. CDR3: CASSQLGSNYGYTF. The CDR3 coding sequence is TGTGCCAGCAGCCAGTTAGGCTCTAACTATGGCTACACCTTC.

This clonotype was recorded at least ten times. The V and J genes are TRBV6-1 and TRBJ2-7; TRBD1 matches 7 bases. V was clipped by 6 bases and J by 0 bases; unmatched bases: 8. The CDR3 spans 15 residues. Germline CDR1 is MNHNS and CDR2 is SASEGT. The CDR3 loop is CASRLDRASSYEQYF. In DNA form, the CDR3 reads TGTGCCAGCAGACTAGACAGGGCGAGCTCCTACGAGCAGTACTTC.

This clonotype qualifies as medium-sized. The V gene is TRBV2, the J gene TRBJ1-6, with D hard to call. The ends were cut back, 5 bases at V and 0 bases at J, with 5 bases in the middle. Germline V CDR1 and CDR2: SNHLY, FYNNEI. This CDR3 comprises 14 residues. The CDR3 DNA reads as TGTGCCAGCAGTCAGAGCTCCTATAATTCACCCCTCCACTTT. This codes for CASSQSSYNSPLHF.

V and J are TRBV14 and TRBJ1-6, with unresolved D. Germline loops: CDR1 SGHDN, CDR2 FVKESK. The length of the CDR3 is 13 residues. Trimming cost V 4 bases and J 7 bases, with 8 bases left between them. CDR3 residues: CASSRGQNSPLHF. In DNA form, the CDR3 reads TGTGCCAGCAGCCGAGGTCAAAATTCACCCCTCCACTTT.

The rearrangement links TRBV6-1 to TRBJ2-7, with D unresolved. Germline CDR1 MNHNS, CDR2 SASEGT. Trimming left V 6 bases short and J 6 bases short, with 21 bases between. The CDR3 is made up of 15 amino acids. The CDR3 loop reads CASSNQARVRSEQYF. The CDR3 DNA follows: TGTGCCAGCAGCAACCAGGCCCGGGTCAGATCCGAGCAGTACTTC.

In this sample, this clonotype turned up many times. The chain joins TRBV10-2 to TRBJ2-7; D unclear. Per germline, CDR1 WSHSY and CDR2 SAAADI. This CDR3 contains 13 residues. The germline V and J ends were trimmed by 4 bases and 3 bases, with 10 bases remaining between them. CDR3 in amino acids: CASSAGLNYEQYF. The CDR3 DNA reads as TGCGCCAGCAGTGCTGGGTTGAACTACGAGCAGTACTTC.

This clonotype was seen many times. The rearrangement links TRBV6-1 to TRBJ1-5; no firm D call. Germline V gene data show CDR1 as MNHNS and CDR2 as SASEGT. The V end lost 8 bases, the J end lost 4 bases, and 12 bases lay between the germline ends. The CDR3 has 13 amino acids. In DNA form, the CDR3 reads TGTGCCAGCGGTCACAAAGGGAATCAGCCCCAGCATTTT. Translating gives CASGHKGNQPQHF.

As to this clonotype: Given a much more abundant clone one base away, this may be a read error. The J gene is TRBJ2-7, the V gene TRBV12-3 or TRBV12-4; 9 bases match TRBD2. The CDR3 runs 13 residues. The J segment lost 7 bases and the V segment lost 7 bases, leaving 8 bases of the junction unmatched. The CDR3 DNA follows: TGTGCCAGCACAAGGCGGGAGGGCAATGAGCAGTACTTC. As protein: CASTRREGNEQYF.

This clonotype was counted at least ten times. J is TRBJ2-2 and V is TRBV6-5; tentative D call: TRBD2 (6 bases). The CDR3 consists of 15 residues. CDR1 is MNHEY and CDR2 is SVGAGI in the germline V gene. V lost 2 bases and J lost 5, with 12 bases in between. CDR3 DNA sequence: TGTGCCAGCAGTTACCGTCAGGAGGGGACCGGGGAGCTGTTTTTT. Its protein product is CASSYRQEGTGELFF.

This clonotype was detected many times. V usage is TRBV19 and J usage is TRBJ1-5; tentatively, D is TRBD1 (6 bases). The CDR3 length is 15 residues. The germline V gene has CDR1 LNHDA and CDR2 SQIVND (reference sequence). V gave up 7 bases and J gave up 4 bases, with 17 bases separating them. This chain's CDR3 is CASTMGRGGNQPQHF. In DNA form, the CDR3 reads TGTGCCAGTACCATGGGAAGGGGGGGAAATCAGCCCCAGCATTTT.

In its sample, this clonotype was seen many times. The rearrangement uses TRBV10-3 and TRBJ2-5, with 10 positions matching TRBD2. Per germline, CDR1 ENHRY and CDR2 SYGVKD. The V and J ends lost 9 bases and 3 bases, in that order; junction bases with no gene match: 1. This CDR3 has 12 amino acids. This CDR3 reads CAIGLAEETQYF. CDR3 DNA sequence: TGTGCCATAGGACTAGCGGAAGAGACCCAGTACTTC.

This clonotype was detected ten times or more. The chain employs TRBV12-3 or TRBV12-4 and TRBJ1-2, with no clear D. The CDR3 has 13 amino acids. The V gene lost 4 bases and the J gene lost 4 bases, with 10 bases spanning the gap. CDR3 sequence reads: CASSSDGLYGYTF. The CDR3 DNA follows: TGTGCCAGCAGTTCAGACGGCCTCTATGGCTACACCTTC.

With respect to this clonotype: A read error is the likely source, as a far larger clone sits one nucleotide away. The chain joins TRBV6-1 to TRBJ2-5; D not resolved. CDR3 size: 15 residues. Trimming left V 1 base short and J 2 bases short, with 11 bases between. Germline V gene data show CDR1 as MNHNS and CDR2 as SASEGT. The CDR3 spells CASSEGQSGQETQYF. The DNA of the CDR3 is TGTGCCAGCAGTGAAGGGCAATCGGGTCAAGAGACCCAGTACTTC.

There are many counts of this clonotype. V is TRBV24-1 and J is TRBJ1-2; 7 nucleotides match TRBD1. V was clipped by 0 bases and J by 5 bases; unmatched bases: 20. The CDR3 is 20 amino acids. CDR1 and CDR2 (germline): KGHDR, SFDVKD. The CDR3 sequence: CATSDLWGGTRGAFRYGYTF. The CDR3 DNA reads TGTGCCACCAGTGATTTGTGGGGGGGGACCAGGGGGGCTTTTAGGTATGGCTACACCTTC.

There are many counts of this clonotype. The chain couples TRBV10-1 to TRBJ1-1; D gene ambiguous. CDR3 length equals 14 residues. The germline gives CDR1 WNHNN, CDR2 SYGVQD (reference sequence). V was clipped by 0 bases and J by 7 bases, with 12 bases between them. In DNA, the CDR3 is TGCGCCAGCAGTGAGTCTTGGACCAGGCTTGAAGCTTTCTTT. Residues: CASSESWTRLEAFF.

This clonotype was observed at least ten times. This chain joins TRBV4-1 and TRBJ2-1; tentatively, D is TRBD2 (5 bases). V was cut by 1 base and J by 5 bases, with 21 bases left in between. Per the germline V gene, CDR1 is MGHRA and CDR2 is YSYEKL. The CDR3 spans 18 residues. For the CDR3, the DNA is TGCGCCAGCAGCCAAGCACAGCTGAGGGTTGTAAGCAACAATGAGCAGTTCTTC. It yields the protein CASSQAQLRVVSNNEQFF.

The chain is built from TRBV30 and TRBJ1-3; D is possibly TRBD1 (5 bases). This CDR3 is 15 amino acids long. Trimming stripped 1 base from V and 6 bases from J, with 16 bases between. The germline CDR1 and CDR2 sequences are GTSNPN and SVGIG (reference sequence). In DNA form, the CDR3 reads TGTGCCTGGAGTGCGAACGGGACCCCAGCAAACACCATATATTTT. It codes for CAWSANGTPANTIYF.

This clonotype was seen ten or more times. This chain joins TRBV18 and TRBJ1-1; D possibly corresponds to TRBD1 (6 bases). CDR3 length equals 15 residues. V was pared by 2 bases and J by 4 bases, with 14 bases between. Germline lookup yields CDR1 KGHSH and CDR2 LQKENI. The CDR3: CASSPGTKLSTEAFF. CDR3 nucleotides: TGTGCCAGCTCACCAGGGACAAAACTCTCCACTGAAGCTTTCTTT.

This clonotype was counted at least ten times. The V gene is TRBV3-1, the J gene TRBJ2-5, with D unclear. Trimming left V 1 base short and J 5 bases short, with 8 bases between. This CDR3 is built from 13 residues. CDR1 is LGHDT and CDR2 is YNNKEL in the germline V gene (reference sequence). CDR3 residues: CASSQGGVETQYF. CDR3 coding DNA: TGTGCCAGCAGCCAAGGAGGTGTGGAGACCCAGTACTTC.

This clonotype was seen many times. V usage is TRBV6-1 and J usage is TRBJ1-1; the D is unclear. Trimming left V 10 bases short and J 7 bases short, with 19 bases between. Germline values: CDR1 MNHNS, CDR2 SASEGT. The CDR3 length is 13 residues. The CDR3 nucleotides read TGTGCCACTGCCCCGCCGGAAGAATTTGAAGCTTTCTTT. Encoded protein: CATAPPEEFEAFF.

About this clonotype: A far larger clone is one nucleotide away, so this likely arose from a read error. This rearrangement joins TRBV28 to TRBJ2-7; no clear D gene. The CDR3 contains 12 residues. Germline lookup yields CDR1 MDHEN and CDR2 SYDVKM. The CDR3 DNA is TGTGCCAGCAGTTTCGGATCCTACGAGCAGCACTTC. The encoded protein is CASSFGSYEQHF.

At least ten counts were recorded for this clonotype. This rearrangement joins TRBV24-1 to TRBJ2-2; TRBD1 matches at 7 bases. This CDR3 spans 15 amino acids. Germline CDR1 is KGHDR and CDR2 is SFDVKD. V shed 5 bases and J 6 bases; nucleotides not matched to a gene: 8. The CDR3 region has the DNA TGTGCCACCAGTGCTCCGGGCCAGGGGGCCGGGGAGCTGTTTTTT. Its translation: CATSAPGQGAGELFF.

This clonotype was detected ten times or more. The chain joins TRBV6-1 to TRBJ2-1; tentative D call: TRBD2 (5 bases). This CDR3 has 12 amino acids. Trimming removed 7 bases from V and 8 bases from J, with 12 bases in between. Germline V gives CDR1 MNHNS, CDR2 SASEGT. The CDR3 loop is CASKEMRDEQFF. DNA of the CDR3: TGTGCCAGCAAGGAGATGCGGGATGAGCAGTTCTTC.

This clonotype was counted at least ten times. V usage is TRBV11-3 and J usage is TRBJ2-1; 12 bases line up with TRBD2. Germline CDR1 is SGHNT and CDR2 is YENEEA. CDR3 length: 15 residues. V shed 2 bases and J 13 bases; nucleotides not matched to a gene: 9. The CDR3 region has the DNA TGTGCCAGCAGCTTACTAGCTAGCGGGAGGGCCGGTCAGTTCTTC. Protein product: CASSLLASGRAGQFF.

This clonotype has a handful of counts. The chain combines TRBV28 with TRBJ1-2; maybe TRBD1 (5 bases). Germline V lookup: CDR1 MDHEN, CDR2 SYDVKM. This CDR3 contains 13 residues. V shed 7 bases and J shed 2 bases, with 11 bases lying between them. The CDR3 bases are TGTGCCAGCAAACCCCGGGACAACTATGGCTACACCTTC. It codes for CASKPRDNYGYTF.

This clonotype occurred many times. The V and J genes are TRBV19 and TRBJ2-5, with TRBD2 matching 7 bases. Germline CDR1 reads LNHDA; CDR2 reads SQIVND (reference sequence). This CDR3 spans 14 amino acids. Germline trimming cut 6 bases from V and 5 bases from J; bases unmatched to any gene: 9. The CDR3 DNA follows: TGTGCCAGTAGCACCCCCGAACTAGCGGAGACCCAGTACTTC. Residues: CASSTPELAETQYF.

This clonotype was seen many times. The V gene is TRBV7-9, the J gene TRBJ2-2; maybe TRBD1 (5 bases). Trimming pared 5 bases from V and 3 bases from J, leaving 10 bases between. This CDR3 has 14 amino acids. CDR1 is SEHNR and CDR2 is FQNEAQ in the germline V gene (reference sequence). CDR3 DNA: TGTGCCAGCAGCGCCCCGACAGACACCGGGGAGCTGTTTTTT. Encoded protein: CASSAPTDTGELFF. The full variable domain, its missing parts supplied by reference TRBV7-9 and TRBJ2-2, is DTGVSQNPRHKITKRGQNVTFRCDPISEHNRLYWYRQTLGQGPEFLTYFQNEAQLEKSRLLSDRFSAERPKGSFSTLEIQRTEQGDSAMYLCASSAPTDTGELFFGEGSRLTVL.